This TCR beta chain was captured in a study of monozygotic twins with inflammatory bowel disease. From germline, CDR1 is SNHLY and CDR2 FYNNEI. This CDR3 region has 13 residues. Researchers put TCRalpha and TCRbeta cDNA through two nested PCRs lasting approximately 17 and 9 cycles. Using the 5' RACE reads, TCRdb records one entry per CDR3 protein without DNA. This table holds approximately 200,000 distinct CDR3 sequences. With respect to this clonotype: As yet, its antigen is unknown.

General study findings and limits: The data offered no way to tell different T cell subtypes apart.

Sample: blood. The chain has TRBV2 and TRBJ1-2; the D gene TCRdb calls, TRBD1, cannot be checked with no DNA. The receptor's source is a human donor with ulcerative colitis or Crohn's disease, or a healthy co-twin of an affected twin (not recorded which). CDR3 residues: CASSGTLNYGYTF.